The count of the clone carrying this T cell receptor (beta chain) is one. The sample comes from a study of T cell responses to AZD1222 COVID-19 vaccine. Libraries were prepared by immunoSEQ multiplex PCR; TCRdb keeps only in-frame clonotypes and omits some of them. The sample contains over 100,000 clones, around nine tenths of which appear only once. CDR1 is MNHNS and CDR2 is SASEGT in the germline V gene. This CDR3 has 13 residues. The V gene lost 2 bases and the J gene lost 4 bases, with 8 bases spanning the gap. This receptor was obtained from an adult in good health. This chain connects TRBV6-1 to TRBJ1-1, with D unclear. The sequences come from peripheral blood, collected on day 0 of AZD1222 vaccination. CDR3 nucleotide sequence: TGTGCCAGCAGTGAATCGGGCCCCACTGAAGCTTTCTTT. Amino acid sequence: CASSESGPTEAFF.